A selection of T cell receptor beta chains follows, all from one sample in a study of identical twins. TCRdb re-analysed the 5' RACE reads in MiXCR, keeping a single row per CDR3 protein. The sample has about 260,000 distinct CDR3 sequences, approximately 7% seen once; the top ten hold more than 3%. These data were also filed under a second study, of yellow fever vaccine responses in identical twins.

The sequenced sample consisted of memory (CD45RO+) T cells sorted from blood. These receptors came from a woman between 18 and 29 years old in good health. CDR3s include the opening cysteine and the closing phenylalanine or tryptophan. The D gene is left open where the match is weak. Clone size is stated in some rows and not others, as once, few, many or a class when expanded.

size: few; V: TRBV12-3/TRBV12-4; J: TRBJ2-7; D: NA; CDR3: CASSLGTRGAVEQYF; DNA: TGTGCCAGCAGTTTAGGGACGAGAGGCGCCGTCGAGCAGTACTTC
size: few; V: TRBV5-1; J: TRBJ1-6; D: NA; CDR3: CASSLDRTTYNSPLHF; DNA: TGCGCCAGCAGCTTGGACAGAACCACCTATAATTCACCCCTCCACTTT
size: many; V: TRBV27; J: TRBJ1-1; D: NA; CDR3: CASSEYRENTEAFF; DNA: TGTGCCAGCAGTGAATACAGGGAGAACACTGAAGCTTTCTTT
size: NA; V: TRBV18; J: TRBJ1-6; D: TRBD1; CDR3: CASSLGQGNSPLHF; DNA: TGTGCCAGCTCCCTGGGACAGGGGAATTCACCCCTCCACTTT
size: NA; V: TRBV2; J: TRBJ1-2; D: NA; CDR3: CASSETGREDGYTF; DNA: TGTGCCAGCAGTGAAACAGGGAGGGAGGATGGCTACACCTTC
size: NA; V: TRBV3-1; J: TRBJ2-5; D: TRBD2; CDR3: CASSRLAGEETQYF; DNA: TGTGCCAGCAGCCGACTAGCGGGGGAAGAGACCCAGTACTTC
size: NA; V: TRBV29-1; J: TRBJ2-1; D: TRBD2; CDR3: CSVGRAGPLNNEQFF; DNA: TGCAGCGTGGGACGAGCGGGACCTTTAAACAATGAGCAGTTCTTC
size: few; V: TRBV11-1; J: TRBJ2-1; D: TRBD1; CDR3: CASSLGPGRQGDSYNEQFF; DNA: TGTGCCAGCAGCTTAGGTCCCGGGCGACAGGGGGACTCCTACAATGAGCAGTTCTTC
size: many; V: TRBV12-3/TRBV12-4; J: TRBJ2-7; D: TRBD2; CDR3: CASSPRLAGGYEQYF; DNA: TGTGCCAGCAGTCCCAGACTAGCGGGAGGCTACGAGCAGTACTTC
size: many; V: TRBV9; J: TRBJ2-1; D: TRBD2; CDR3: CASSVTSGSYNEQFF; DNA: TGTGCCAGCAGCGTGACTAGCGGGTCCTACAATGAGCAGTTCTTC
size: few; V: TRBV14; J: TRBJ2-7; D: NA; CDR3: CASSKRSGLSYEQYF; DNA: TGTGCCAGTTCTAAACGCTCAGGGCTCTCCTACGAGCAGTACTTC
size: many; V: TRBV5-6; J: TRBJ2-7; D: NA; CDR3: CASSPRSSPTYEQYF; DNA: TGTGCCAGCAGCCCCAGGTCTAGTCCTACCTACGAGCAGTACTTC
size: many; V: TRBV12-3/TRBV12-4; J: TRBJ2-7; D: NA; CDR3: CASSNRVGEQYF; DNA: TGTGCCAGCAGTAACAGGGTGGGCGAGCAGTACTTC
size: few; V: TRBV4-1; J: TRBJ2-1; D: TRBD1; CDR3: CASSQGQGPNEQFF; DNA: TGCGCCAGCAGCCAAGGACAGGGGCCCAATGAGCAGTTCTTC
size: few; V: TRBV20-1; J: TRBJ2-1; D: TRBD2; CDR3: CSVSGGTSGSNEQFF; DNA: TGCAGTGTCTCCGGGGGGACTAGCGGGTCCAATGAGCAGTTCTTC
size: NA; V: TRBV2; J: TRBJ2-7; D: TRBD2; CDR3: CASSPLLAGFSYEQYF; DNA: TGTGCCAGCAGTCCTCTCCTAGCGGGGTTCTCCTACGAGCAGTACTTC
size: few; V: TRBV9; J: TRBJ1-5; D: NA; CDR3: CASSPLGVSNQPQHF; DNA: TGTGCCAGCAGCCCCCTTGGGGTGAGCAATCAGCCCCAGCATTTT
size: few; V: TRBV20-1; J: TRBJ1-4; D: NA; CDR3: CSAPGLGEKLFF; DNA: TGCAGTGCTCCGGGACTAGGGGAAAAACTGTTTTTT
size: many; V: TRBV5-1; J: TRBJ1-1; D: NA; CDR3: CASGPQVNTEAFF; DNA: TGCGCCAGCGGCCCTCAAGTAAACACTGAAGCTTTCTTT
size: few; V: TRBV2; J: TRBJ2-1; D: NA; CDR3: CASSRDSLGFF; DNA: TGTGCCAGCAGTCGTGACTCCCTTGGGTTCTTC
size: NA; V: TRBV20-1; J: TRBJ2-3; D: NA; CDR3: CSARDVVTDTQYF; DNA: TGCAGTGCTAGAGATGTTGTCACAGATACGCAGTATTTT
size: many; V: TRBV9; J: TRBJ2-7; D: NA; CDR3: CASSVSGTDPETYEQYF; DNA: TGTGCCAGCAGCGTTTCGGGGACGGATCCTGAAACCTACGAGCAGTACTTC
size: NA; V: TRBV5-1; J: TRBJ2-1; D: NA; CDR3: CASSLVDRGEQFF; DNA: TGCGCCAGCAGCTTGGTTGATAGGGGTGAGCAGTTCTTC
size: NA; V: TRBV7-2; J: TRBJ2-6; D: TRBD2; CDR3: CASSLRKGLAGSGANVLTF; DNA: TGTGCCAGCAGCTTACGTAAGGGACTAGCGGGATCTGGGGCCAACGTCCTGACTTTC
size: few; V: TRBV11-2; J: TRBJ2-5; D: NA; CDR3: CASSFEAQETQYF; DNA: TGTGCCAGCAGCTTTGAGGCCCAAGAGACCCAGTACTTC
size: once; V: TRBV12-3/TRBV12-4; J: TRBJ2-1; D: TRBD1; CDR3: CASSPEGAGVYNEQFF; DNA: TGTGCCAGCAGTCCCGAGGGGGCAGGTGTCTACAATGAGCAGTTCTTC
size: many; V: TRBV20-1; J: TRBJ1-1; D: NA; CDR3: CSAPEFTEAFF; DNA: TGCAGTGCCCCTGAATTCACTGAAGCTTTCTTT
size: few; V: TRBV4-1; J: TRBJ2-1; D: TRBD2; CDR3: CASSRELAGGFNEQFF; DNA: TGCGCCAGCAGCCGAGAACTAGCGGGGGGGTTCAATGAGCAGTTCTTC
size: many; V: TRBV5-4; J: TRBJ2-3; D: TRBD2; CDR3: CASSPGLADTDTQYF; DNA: TGTGCCAGCAGCCCCGGACTAGCGGACACAGATACGCAGTATTTT
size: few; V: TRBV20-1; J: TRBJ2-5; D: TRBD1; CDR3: CSAWDRAVYETQYF; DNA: TGCAGTGCATGGGACAGGGCCGTGTATGAGACCCAGTACTTC
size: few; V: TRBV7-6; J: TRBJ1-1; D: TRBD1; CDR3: CASSPGGKGAGTEAFF; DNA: TGTGCCAGCAGCCCGGGGGGGAAGGGGGCCGGCACTGAAGCTTTCTTT
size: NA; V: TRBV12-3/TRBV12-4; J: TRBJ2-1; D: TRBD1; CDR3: CASRTTGGNEQFF; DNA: TGTGCCAGCAGAACTACAGGGGGCAATGAGCAGTTCTTC
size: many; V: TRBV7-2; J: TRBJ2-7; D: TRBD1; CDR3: CASSFYLGQGYEQYF; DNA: TGTGCCAGCAGCTTTTACTTAGGACAGGGCTACGAGCAGTACTTC
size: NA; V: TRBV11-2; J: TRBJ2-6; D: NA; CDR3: CASSPTRNSGANVLTF; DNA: TGTGCCAGCAGTCCTACACGCAACTCTGGGGCCAACGTCCTGACTTTC
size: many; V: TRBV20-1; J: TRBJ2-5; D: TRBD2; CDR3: CSARDWETSGKETQYF; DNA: TGCAGTGCTAGAGATTGGGAGACTAGCGGGAAAGAGACCCAGTACTTC
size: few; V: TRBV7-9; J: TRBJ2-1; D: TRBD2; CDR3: CASSVSSGAPYNEQFF; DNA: TGTGCCAGCAGCGTATCTAGCGGGGCTCCTTACAATGAGCAGTTCTTC
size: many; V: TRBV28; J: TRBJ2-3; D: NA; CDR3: CASSPSVGRATDTQYF; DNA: TGTGCCAGCAGTCCCTCTGTTGGTCGGGCCACAGATACGCAGTATTTT
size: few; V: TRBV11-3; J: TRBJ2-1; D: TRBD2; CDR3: CASSPRREDNEQFF; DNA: TGTGCCAGCAGCCCGCGCCGGGAGGACAATGAGCAGTTCTTC
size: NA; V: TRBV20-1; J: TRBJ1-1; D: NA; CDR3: CSANRPQTVAFF; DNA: TGCAGTGCTAACAGACCCCAGACAGTCGCTTTCTTT
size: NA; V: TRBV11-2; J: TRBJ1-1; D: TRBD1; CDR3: CASSVRGTGMGTEAFF; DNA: TGTGCCAGCAGCGTACGCGGGACAGGGATGGGCACTGAAGCTTTCTTT
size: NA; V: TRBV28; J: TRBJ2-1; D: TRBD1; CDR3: CASSAGGAESYNEQFF; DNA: TGTGCCAGCAGCGCAGGGGGCGCCGAGTCCTACAATGAGCAGTTCTTC
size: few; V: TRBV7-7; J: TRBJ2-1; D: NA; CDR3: CASSQGSGTYNYNEQFF; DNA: TGTGCCAGCAGTCAGGGTAGCGGCACCTATAATTACAATGAGCAGTTCTTC
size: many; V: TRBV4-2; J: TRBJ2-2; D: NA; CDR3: CASSQERAFGELFF; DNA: TGTGCCAGCAGCCAAGAAAGGGCTTTCGGGGAGCTGTTTTTT
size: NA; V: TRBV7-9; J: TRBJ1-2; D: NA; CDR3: CASSLERRTGYGYTF; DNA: TGTGCCAGCAGCTTAGAGCGGCGCACTGGCTATGGCTACACCTTC
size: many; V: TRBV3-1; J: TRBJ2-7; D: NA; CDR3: CASGESYEQYF; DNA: TGTGCCTCAGGGGAGTCCTACGAGCAGTACTTC